Listed here are 30 T cell receptor beta chains from one sample, sequenced in a study of post-analysis software for immune sequencing data. The TCR beta cDNA libraries carried unique molecular identifiers. MiXCR, applied by TCRdb to the PCR reads, yields one record per CDR3 protein. The table shows just over 250,000 distinct CDR3 sequences, with about 38% occurring only once. General study points: Elevated frequency relative to controls characterized 4 or 5 TRBV segments in patients, TRBV5-6, TRBV5-1 and TRBV20-1 among them.

The antigens these receptors bind are not known. Material for sequencing was blood. These TCRs come from a girl aged 10-17 years with multiple sclerosis.

This clonotype has a single count. This chain uses TRBV6-6 with TRBJ2-3; no clear D. The CDR3 totals 14 residues. Germline assignment: CDR1 MNHNY and CDR2 SVGAGI (reference sequence). Trimming stripped 2 bases from V and 5 bases from J, with 11 bases between. In DNA form, the CDR3 reads TGTGCCAGCAGTTACACCCCCCCCAGAGATACGCAGTATTTT. This translates into CASSYTPPRDTQYF.

Only one count was recorded for this clonotype. The chain combines TRBV7-6 with TRBJ2-1; D not resolved. The CDR3 runs 13 residues. The ends were cut back, 1 base at V and 7 bases at J, with 8 bases in the middle. Germline CDR1 reads SGHVS; CDR2 reads FNYEAQ. The CDR3 loop reads CASSLGHDNEQFF. CDR3 sequence (DNA): TGTGCCAGCAGCTTAGGGCACGATAATGAGCAGTTCTTC.

The CDR3, as DNA: TGCGCCAGCAGCCATAGGGTCGGGGTAGGGACTGAAGCTTTCTTT. Translation: CASSHRVGVGTEAFF. The chain links TRBV4-1 to TRBJ1-1; no firm D call. The CDR3 has 15 amino acids. Trimming cost V 3 bases and J 5 bases, with 16 bases left between them. Germline CDR1 MGHRA, CDR2 YSYEKL.

This clonotype was seen ten or more times. The chain employs TRBV3-1 and TRBJ2-5, with D perhaps being TRBD1 or TRBD2 (5 bases each). V dropped 7 bases and J dropped 2 bases, with 20 bases sitting between them. Per germline, CDR1 LGHDT and CDR2 YNNKEL (reference sequence). CDR3 length: 16 residues. The CDR3 DNA is TGTGCCAGCAACCACCGGGACGGTAGACATCAAGAGACCCAGTACTTC. Amino acids: CASNHRDGRHQETQYF.

This clonotype was seen a handful of times. The chain has TRBV5-6 and TRBJ1-1; 8 bases match TRBD1. Germline CDR1 is SGHDT and CDR2 is YYEEEE. The CDR3 sequence is 16 residues long. V lost 0 bases to trimming and J lost 4 bases; unmatched junction nucleotides: 8. The DNA of the CDR3 is TGTGCCAGCAGCTTGGCCGCAGGGGGCGTCGGCACTGAAGCTTTCTTT. Protein sequence: CASSLAAGGVGTEAFF.

This clonotype has just a few counts. The rearrangement links TRBV6-8 to TRBJ2-3; no reliable D call. Germline CDR1 MNHGY, CDR2 SAAAGT. The length of the CDR3 is 12 residues. V lost 10 bases, J lost 4 bases, and 12 bases lay in between. The CDR3 loop is CATPRFADTQYF. DNA of the CDR3: TGTGCCACCCCGAGATTTGCAGATACGCAGTATTTT.

J is TRBJ1-1 and V is TRBV12-3 or TRBV12-4; D may be TRBD1 (5 bases). CDR3 length: 13 amino acids. Trimming took 7 bases from V and 9 from J, leaving 18 bases between them. In DNA, the CDR3 is TGTGCCAGCACCCTCGTGGTGGGGACTAAAGCTTTCTTT. It yields the protein CASTLVVGTKAFF.

This clonotype was picked up a small number of times. V usage is TRBV4-1 and J usage is TRBJ2-3; no definite D call. The CDR3 extends over 16 amino acids. Germline lookup yields CDR1 MGHRA and CDR2 YSYEKL. Trimming stripped 4 bases from V and 0 bases from J, with 14 bases between. CDR3 protein: CASSPPLTGSTDTQYF. DNA for the CDR3: TGCGCCAGCAGCCCCCCGTTGACGGGTAGCACAGATACGCAGTATTTT.

The V call is TRBV2, the J call TRBJ2-2; possibly TRBD2 for D (6 bases). The CDR3 runs 14 residues. The germline CDR1 and CDR2 sequences are SNHLY and FYNNEI. Trimming cost V 8 bases and J 4 bases, with 14 bases left between them. CDR3 sequence reads: CASSGGNPTGELFF. The DNA for the CDR3 is TGTGCCAGCTCGGGCGGGAACCCCACCGGGGAGCTGTTTTTT.

This clonotype occurred many times. This sequence joins TRBV7-9 and TRBJ2-3, with 8 bases identical to TRBD1. CDR1 SEHNR and CDR2 FQNEAQ come from the germline V gene (reference sequence). Trimming at V came to 1 base and at J to 3 bases, leaving 6 bases not matched to a gene. This CDR3 is 16 amino acids long. CDR3 sequence reads: CASSLEGTGGTDTQYF. CDR3 bases: TGTGCCAGCAGCTTAGAGGGGACAGGCGGGACAGATACGCAGTATTTT. The full variable domain, its missing parts supplied by reference TRBV7-9 and TRBJ2-3, is DTGVSQNPRHKITKRGQNVTFRCDPISEHNRLYWYRQTLGQGPEFLTYFQNEAQLEKSRLLSDRFSAERPKGSFSTLEIQRTEQGDSAMYLCASSLEGTGGTDTQYFGPGTRLTVL.

The chain recombines TRBV12-3 or TRBV12-4 with TRBJ2-7; D perhaps matches TRBD1 (6 bases). The ends were cut back, 5 bases at V and 0 bases at J, with 14 bases in the middle. This CDR3 spans 15 amino acids. The CDR3 DNA sequence: TGTGCCAGCAGTGATTCCCCGGGACACTCCTACGAGCAGTACTTC. It specifies CASSDSPGHSYEQYF.

Note on this clonotype: One end of the junction fails to match germline, which may point to a read error. The chain joins TRBV29-1 to TRBJ1-1; 8 positions agree with TRBD1. The CDR3 covers 13 residues. The V gene's germline CDR1 is SQVTM and CDR2 ANQGSEA. The CDR3 nucleotides are TGCGGCGTACCGGGACAGGAGAACACTGAAGCTTTCTTT. Protein: CGVPGQENTEAFF.

This clonotype was detected many times. The chain links TRBV3-1 to TRBJ2-1, with D possibly being TRBD1 (6 bases). The germline CDR1 and CDR2 sequences are LGHDT and YNNKEL (reference sequence). The CDR3 length is 14 residues. V was trimmed by 4 bases and J by 5 bases, leaving 12 bases between them. The CDR3 loop is CASSPGTPDNEQFF. The CDR3 DNA is TGTGCCAGCAGCCCCGGGACACCTGACAATGAGCAGTTCTTC.

There are many counts of this clonotype. The chain couples TRBV3-1 to TRBJ2-3; 10 bases are a match to TRBD2. The CDR3 has 18 amino acids. Losses at the gene ends were 1 base for V and 4 bases for J; bases not matched to a gene: 11. Germline CDR1 reads LGHDT; CDR2 reads YNNKEL (reference sequence). Written as DNA, the CDR3 is TGTGCCAGCAGCCAAGTCCTAGCGGGAGTGGGTCGCCCAGATACGCAGTATTTT. It encodes CASSQVLAGVGRPDTQYF.

The V gene is TRBV4-1, the J gene TRBJ2-7; D call uncertain. The CDR3 is made up of 15 amino acids. The germline V gene encodes CDR1 MGHRA and CDR2 YSYEKL. The V and J ends lost 4 bases and 0 bases respectively, with 13 bases between them. CDR3 sequence (DNA): TGCGCCAGCAGCCCAACAGCTTTAAGCTCCTACGAGCAGTACTTC. Encoded protein: CASSPTALSSYEQYF.

Remarks on this clonotype: A much larger clonotype is one base distant, so this may be a read error. This chain links TRBV21-1 with TRBJ2-1; the D call of TRBD1 is as the table states it, not checked on the DNA. TRBV21-1 is an annotated pseudogene. The CDR3 is made up of 15 amino acids. CDR3 region: CASSNKRGSYNEQFF. CDR3 bases: TGTGCCAGCAGCAATAAACGGGGGTCCTACAATGAGCAGTTCTTC.

This chain connects TRBV6-1 to TRBJ2-3; weak D call: TRBD2 (6 bases). The CDR3 runs 14 residues. CDR1 MNHNS and CDR2 SASEGT come from the germline V gene. Trimming stripped 2 bases from V and 6 bases from J, with 12 bases between. This CDR3 reads CASSECGIDDTQYF. The CDR3 bases are TGTGCCAGCAGTGAATGCGGGATCGATGATACGCAGTATTTT.

The table lists this clonotype with many counts. The chain has TRBV3-1 and TRBJ2-1; D is possibly TRBD2 (5 bases). This CDR3 is built from 16 residues. CDR1 LGHDT and CDR2 YNNKEL come from the germline V gene (reference sequence). The ends were cut back, 5 bases at V and 0 bases at J, with 14 bases in the middle. CDR3 region: CASSSRGRSSYNEQFF. CDR3 in DNA: TGTGCCAGCAGCTCCCGCGGGCGGAGCTCCTACAATGAGCAGTTCTTC.

The rearrangement joins TRBV9 to TRBJ1-1; D is possibly TRBD1 (5 bases). This CDR3 has 16 residues. Germline V gene lookup returns CDR1 SGDLS and CDR2 YYNGEE. The V and J ends lost 3 bases and 5 bases respectively, with 20 bases between them. The CDR3 nucleotides are TGTGCCAGCAGCGCACAGGTGGCTGCGTTGGGGACTGAAGCTTTCTTT. It encodes CASSAQVAALGTEAFF.

V usage is TRBV7-2 and J usage is TRBJ2-3; perhaps TRBD2 as D (6 bases). This CDR3 is built from 19 residues. The V end was cut by 1 base, the J end by 3 bases, with 23 bases between. CDR1 is SGHTA and CDR2 is FQGNSA in the germline V gene. CDR3 coding DNA: TGTGCCAGCAGCTTAGTGGGGACTCCTCTCCCCCTAACAACAGATACGCAGTATTTT. Protein: CASSLVGTPLPLTTDTQYF.

The table lists this clonotype with a few counts. The chain couples TRBV3-1 to TRBJ2-2; the D gene is possibly TRBD1 (6 bases). The germline gives CDR1 LGHDT, CDR2 YNNKEL (reference sequence). The ends were cut back, 4 bases at V and 1 base at J, with 13 bases in the middle. This CDR3 is 16 amino acids long. CDR3 sequence (DNA): TGTGCCAGCAGCCGTCCCGGGACAATGAACACCGGGGAGCTGTTTTTT. This codes for CASSRPGTMNTGELFF.

On this clonotype itself: A read error may be the cause here, since a much bigger clone is one base away. The genes are TRBV12-3 or TRBV12-4 and TRBJ2-1, with 9 bases fitting TRBD2. V dropped 8 bases and J dropped 2; count of bases not matched to a gene: 4. The length of the CDR3 is 14 residues. The CDR3 DNA sequence: TGTGCCAGCGGTTCTAGCGGGACCTACAATGAGCAGTTCTTC. As protein: CASGSSGTYNEQFF.

The chain employs TRBV11-2 and TRBJ2-5; 8 bases map to TRBD1. Trimming took 5 bases from V and 4 from J; bases not matched to a gene: 6. The length of the CDR3 is 14 residues. Per the germline V gene, CDR1 is SGHAT and CDR2 is FQNNGV. The CDR3 loop is CASSETGGRETQYF. CDR3 nucleotide sequence: TGTGCCAGCAGCGAAACAGGGGGTCGAGAGACCCAGTACTTC.

The rearrangement uses TRBV12-3 or TRBV12-4 and TRBJ2-7; D is perhaps TRBD1 (5 bases). Trimming removed 8 bases at V and 3 bases at J, with 8 bases between. The CDR3 runs to 11 residues. This CDR3 is CASQGNYEQYF. The CDR3 coding sequence is TGTGCCAGCCAGGGAAACTACGAGCAGTACTTC.

This sequence joins TRBV6-5 and TRBJ2-1; unclear D gene. V lost 8 bases and J 1 base, leaving 9 bases between the germline ends. Germline loops: CDR1 MNHEY, CDR2 SVGAGI. The CDR3 runs to 13 residues. CDR3: CASGVGSYNEQFF. CDR3 bases: TGTGCCAGCGGGGTAGGATCCTACAATGAGCAGTTCTTC.

This clonotype was seen once. This chain connects TRBV5-1 to TRBJ2-1; TRBD1 aligns across 8 bases. This CDR3 region has 16 residues. Per the germline V gene, CDR1 is SGHRS and CDR2 is YFSETQ. Trimming took 0 bases from V and 3 from J; bases not matched to a gene: 5. The CDR3 is CASSLGGTGFYNEQFF. The CDR3 nucleotides are TGCGCCAGCAGCTTGGGAGGGACAGGATTCTACAATGAGCAGTTCTTC. The variable domain in full, completed from reference TRBV5-1 and TRBJ2-1, reads KAGVTQTPRYLIKTRGQQVTLSCSPISGHRSVSWYQQTPGQGLQFLFEYFSETQRNKGNFPGRFSGRQFSNSRSEMNVSTLELGDSALYLCASSLGGTGFYNEQFFGPGTRLTVL.

This sequence joins TRBV20-1 and TRBJ2-1; D is ambiguous. The CDR3 contains 16 residues. Germline V gene data show CDR1 as DFQATT and CDR2 as SNEGSKA (reference sequence). V gave up 0 bases and J gave up 8 bases, with 20 bases separating them. CDR3 sequence (DNA): TGCAGTGCTAGAGATCCGGGTGGGCAGTTGTGGGATGAGCAGTTCTTC. The encoded protein is CSARDPGGQLWDEQFF.

The rearrangement uses TRBV12-3 or TRBV12-4 and TRBJ2-3, with TRBD1 matching over 10 bases. The trim removed 6 bases at V and 4 bases at J, leaving 7 bases unmatched. This CDR3 region has 15 residues. CDR3: CASSRCGTGADTQYF. The CDR3 DNA reads TGTGCCAGCAGCCGTTGCGGGACAGGGGCAGATACGCAGTATTTT.

This clonotype came up many times. The chain recombines TRBV6-2 or TRBV6-3 with TRBJ2-7, with D hard to call. The germline V gene encodes CDR1 MNHEY and CDR2 SVGEGT. The length of the CDR3 is 14 residues. V was shortened by 2 bases and J by 2 bases, with 10 bases between the two germline ends. The CDR3 sequence: CASSYGGTTYEQYF. DNA of the CDR3: TGTGCCAGCAGTTACGGCGGCACAACCTACGAGCAGTACTTC.

This clonotype has ten or more counts. This chain joins TRBV4-1 and TRBJ2-3, with a weak D call TRBD1 (5 bases). Germline V gives CDR1 MGHRA, CDR2 YSYEKL. CDR3 length: 14 residues. Trimming stripped 2 bases from V and 4 bases from J, with 10 bases between. This chain's CDR3 is CASSQRGLPDTQYF. The CDR3 coding sequence is TGCGCCAGCAGCCAAAGGGGCCTCCCAGATACGCAGTATTTT.